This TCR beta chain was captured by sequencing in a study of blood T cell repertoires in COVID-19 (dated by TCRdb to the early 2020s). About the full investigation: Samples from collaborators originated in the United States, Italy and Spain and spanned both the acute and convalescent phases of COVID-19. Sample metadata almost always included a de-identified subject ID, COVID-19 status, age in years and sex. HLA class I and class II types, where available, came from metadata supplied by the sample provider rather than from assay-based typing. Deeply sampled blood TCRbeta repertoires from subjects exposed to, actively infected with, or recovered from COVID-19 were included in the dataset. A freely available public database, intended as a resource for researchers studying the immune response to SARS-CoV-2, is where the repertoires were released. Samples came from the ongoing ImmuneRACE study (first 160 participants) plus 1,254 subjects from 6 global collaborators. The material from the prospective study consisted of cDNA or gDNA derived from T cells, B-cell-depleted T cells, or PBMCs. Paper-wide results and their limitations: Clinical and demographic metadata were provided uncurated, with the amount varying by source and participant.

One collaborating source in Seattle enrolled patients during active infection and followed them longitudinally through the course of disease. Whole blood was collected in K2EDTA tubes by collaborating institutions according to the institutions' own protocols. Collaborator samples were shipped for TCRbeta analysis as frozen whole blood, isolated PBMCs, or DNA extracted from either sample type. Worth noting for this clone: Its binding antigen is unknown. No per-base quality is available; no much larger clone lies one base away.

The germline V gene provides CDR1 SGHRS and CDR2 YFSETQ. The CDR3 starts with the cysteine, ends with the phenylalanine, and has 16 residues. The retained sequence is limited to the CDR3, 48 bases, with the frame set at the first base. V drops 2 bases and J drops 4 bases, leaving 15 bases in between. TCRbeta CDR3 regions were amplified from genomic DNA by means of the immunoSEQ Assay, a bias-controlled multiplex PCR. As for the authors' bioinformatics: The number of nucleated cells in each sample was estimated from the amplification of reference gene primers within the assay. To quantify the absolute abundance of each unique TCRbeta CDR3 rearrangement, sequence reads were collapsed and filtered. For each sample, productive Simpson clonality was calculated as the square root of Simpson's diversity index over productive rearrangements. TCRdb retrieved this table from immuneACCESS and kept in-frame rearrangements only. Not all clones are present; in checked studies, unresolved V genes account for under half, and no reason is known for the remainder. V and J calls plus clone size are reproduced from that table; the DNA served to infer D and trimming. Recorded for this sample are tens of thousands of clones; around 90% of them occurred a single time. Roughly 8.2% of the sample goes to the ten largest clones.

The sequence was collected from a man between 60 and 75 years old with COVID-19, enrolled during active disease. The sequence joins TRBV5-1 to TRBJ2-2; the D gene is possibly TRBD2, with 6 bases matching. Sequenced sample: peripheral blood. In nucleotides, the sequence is TGCGCCAGCAGCTTTAAAACGGGGGAGGTCACCGGGGAGCTGTTTTTT. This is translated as CASSFKTGEVTGELFF.